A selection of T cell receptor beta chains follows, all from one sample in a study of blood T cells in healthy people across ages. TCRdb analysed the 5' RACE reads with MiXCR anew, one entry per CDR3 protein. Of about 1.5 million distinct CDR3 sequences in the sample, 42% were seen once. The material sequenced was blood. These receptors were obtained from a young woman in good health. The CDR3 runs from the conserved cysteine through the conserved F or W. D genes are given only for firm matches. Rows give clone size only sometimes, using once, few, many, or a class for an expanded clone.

CDR3: CASRPNGGGWETQYF
DNA: TGTGCCAGCAGACCTAACGGGGGGGGCTGGGAGACCCAGTACTTC
V: TRBV7-2
J: TRBJ2-5
D: TRBD2
size: once

CDR3: CASSTGGVGDEQFF
DNA: TGCGCCAGCAGCACGGGAGGGGTTGGCGATGAGCAGTTCTTC
V: TRBV5-1
J: TRBJ2-1
D: TRBD2
size: -

CDR3: CASSPSIAGDMETQYF
DNA: TGTGCCAGCAGTCCATCCATAGCGGGAGACATGGAGACCCAGTACTTC
V: TRBV7-2
J: TRBJ2-5
D: TRBD2
size: few

CDR3: CASSSLSGLAGDTGELFF
DNA: TGTGCCAGCAGCTCCCTATCAGGACTAGCCGGGGACACCGGGGAGCTGTTTTTT
V: TRBV7-2
J: TRBJ2-2
D: TRBD2
size: once

CDR3: CASGGRNTEAFF
DNA: TGTGCCAGCGGTGGGAGAAACACTGAAGCTTTCTTT
V: TRBV7-9
J: TRBJ1-1
D: -
size: -

CDR3: CASSAREGHYEQYF
DNA: TGTGCCAGCAGTGCCCGGGAGGGCCACTACGAGCAGTACTTC
V: TRBV6-6
J: TRBJ2-7
D: TRBD2
size: -

CDR3: CATSSAGTSYNEQFF
DNA: TGTGCCACCAGCAGTGCCGGGACTAGTTACAATGAGCAGTTCTTC
V: TRBV15
J: TRBJ2-1
D: TRBD2
size: -

CDR3: CASSGGTGYEAFF
DNA: TGTGCCAGCAGCGGCGGGACAGGCTATGAAGCTTTCTTT
V: TRBV9
J: TRBJ1-1
D: TRBD1
size: -

CDR3: CASSLRDRGDTF
DNA: TGTGCCAGCAGTTTGCGGGACAGGGGGGACACCTTC
V: TRBV28
J: TRBJ1-2
D: TRBD1
size: -

CDR3: CASSHGLAGNSYNEQFF
DNA: TGTGCCAGCAGCCACGGACTAGCGGGGAACTCCTACAATGAGCAGTTCTTC
V: TRBV11-2
J: TRBJ2-1
D: TRBD2
size: -

CDR3: CASTTLRTKETQYF
DNA: TGTGCCAGCACCACCCTAAGAACCAAAGAGACCCAGTACTTC
V: TRBV11-2
J: TRBJ2-5
D: -
size: -

CDR3: CASSWSGGNYNEQYF
DNA: TGCGCCAGCAGCTGGAGCGGGGGCAACTACAATGAGCAGTACTTC
V: TRBV5-1
J: TRBJ2-7
D: TRBD2
size: -

CDR3: CSARMGGLETQYF
DNA: TGCAGTGCTAGGATGGGGGGTTTGGAGACCCAGTACTTC
V: TRBV20-1
J: TRBJ2-5
D: -
size: -

CDR3: CASSSIGAGGFEAFF
DNA: TGTGCCAGCAGTTCCATAGGCGCAGGGGGTTTTGAAGCTTTCTTT
V: TRBV27
J: TRBJ1-1
D: TRBD1
size: few

CDR3: CASSGNPGVDMQYF
DNA: TGTGCCAGCAGCGGGAACCCAGGGGTTGATATGCAGTATTTT
V: TRBV7-2
J: TRBJ2-3
D: -
size: once

CDR3: CASSLELAAAGYTF
DNA: TGTGCCAGCAGTTTAGAGTTGGCAGCCGCGGGCTACACCTTC
V: TRBV12-3/TRBV12-4
J: TRBJ1-2
D: -
size: -

CDR3: CASSPRGELENTEAFF
DNA: TGTGCCAGCAGCCCAAGGGGGGAGCTAGAGAACACTGAAGCTTTCTTT
V: TRBV28
J: TRBJ1-1
D: -
size: few

CDR3: CATSDPSLSAYEQYF
DNA: TGTGCCACCAGTGACCCCAGTCTATCCGCCTACGAGCAGTACTTC
V: TRBV24-1
J: TRBJ2-7
D: -
size: once

CDR3: CASSLAGFSYNEQFF
DNA: TGCGCCAGCAGCTTGGCCGGATTCTCCTACAATGAGCAGTTCTTC
V: TRBV5-1
J: TRBJ2-1
D: -
size: -

CDR3: CASSPSAYGYTF
DNA: TGTGCCAGCAGCCCGTCCGCCTATGGCTACACCTTC
V: TRBV6-5
J: TRBJ1-2
D: -
size: -

CDR3: CASSPLTDYEQYF
DNA: TGTGCCAGCAGCCCTCTGACAGACTACGAGCAGTACTTC
V: TRBV7-9
J: TRBJ2-7
D: -
size: few

CDR3: CASSVEEQETQYF
DNA: TGTGCCAGCAGCGTAGAGGAGCAAGAGACCCAGTACTTC
V: TRBV9
J: TRBJ2-5
D: -
size: few

CDR3: CASSLPVVGEQFF
DNA: TGTGCCAGCAGCCTCCCCGTAGTAGGTGAGCAGTTCTTC
V: TRBV7-2
J: TRBJ2-1
D: -
size: few

CDR3: CASTSRDPWSTGELFF
DNA: TGTGCCAGCACCTCGCGGGACCCGTGGTCCACCGGGGAGCTGTTTTTT
V: TRBV6-2/TRBV6-3
J: TRBJ2-2
D: -
size: -

CDR3: CSSGGQRETQYF
DNA: TGCAGTTCGGGGGGCCAGAGAGAGACCCAGTACTTC
V: TRBV20-1
J: TRBJ2-5
D: -
size: -

CDR3: CSVRDHNQPQHF
DNA: TGCAGCGTCCGGGACCACAATCAGCCCCAGCATTTT
V: TRBV29-1
J: TRBJ1-5
D: -
size: many

CDR3: CASSPPSGRSYNEQFF
DNA: TGTGCCAGCAGCCCGCCCAGCGGGCGCTCCTACAATGAGCAGTTCTTC
V: TRBV7-8
J: TRBJ2-1
D: -
size: -

CDR3: CASSFSNRVLLYEQYF
DNA: TGTGCCAGCAGCTTCTCCAACAGGGTTCTCCTCTACGAGCAGTACTTC
V: TRBV5-6
J: TRBJ2-7
D: -
size: few

CDR3: CASGDRTQREQYF
DNA: TGTGCCAGCGGGGACAGGACCCAGCGGGAGCAGTACTTC
V: TRBV28
J: TRBJ2-7
D: TRBD1
size: -

CDR3: CSVAGRNYGYTF
DNA: TGCAGTGTAGCAGGGAGAAACTATGGCTACACCTTC
V: TRBV20-1
J: TRBJ1-2
D: -
size: few

CDR3: CASSFDSPSSYEQYF
DNA: TGTGCCAGCAGTTTCGATTCGCCTAGCTCCTACGAGCAGTACTTC
V: TRBV12-3/TRBV12-4
J: TRBJ2-7
D: -
size: -

CDR3: CATSSRAGWSTDTQYF
DNA: TGTGCCACCAGCTCGAGGGCGGGTTGGAGCACAGATACGCAGTATTTT
V: TRBV15
J: TRBJ2-3
D: -
size: -

CDR3: CAISEDRGQETQYF
DNA: TGTGCCATCAGTGAAGACAGGGGCCAAGAGACCCAGTACTTC
V: TRBV10-3
J: TRBJ2-5
D: TRBD1
size: -

CDR3: CASSSTGLNIQYF
DNA: TGTGCCAGCAGCTCCACAGGGCTGAACATTCAGTACTTC
V: TRBV7-9
J: TRBJ2-4
D: -
size: few

CDR3: CASVADANYGYTF
DNA: TGTGCCAGCGTGGCGGACGCTAACTATGGCTACACCTTC
V: TRBV11-2
J: TRBJ1-2
D: -
size: -

CDR3: CASSSSVGDTQYF
DNA: TGTGCCAGCAGTTCCTCGGTGGGCGATACGCAGTATTTT
V: TRBV28
J: TRBJ2-3
D: -
size: -

CDR3: CASSRGYSNQPQHF
DNA: TGTGCCAGCAGTAGGGGTTATAGCAATCAGCCCCAGCATTTT
V: TRBV12-3/TRBV12-4
J: TRBJ1-5
D: -
size: -

CDR3: CSAPGTQMGEQYF
DNA: TGCAGTGCTCCCGGGACGCAGATGGGGGAGCAGTACTTC
V: TRBV20-1
J: TRBJ2-7
D: -
size: -

CDR3: CASSLAGHEQYF
DNA: TGTGCCAGCAGCTTAGCGGGGCACGAGCAGTACTTC
V: TRBV7-9
J: TRBJ2-7
D: -
size: few

CDR3: CASSGGRSWGYGYTF
DNA: TGTGCCAGCAGCGGGGGTCGGAGTTGGGGCTATGGCTACACCTTC
V: TRBV5-6
J: TRBJ1-2
D: -
size: -

CDR3: CASSLRRVLYYGYTF
DNA: TGCGCCAGCAGCTTGCGGAGGGTCCTATACTATGGCTACACCTTC
V: TRBV5-1
J: TRBJ1-2
D: -
size: few

CDR3: CASSYSDRIYEQYF
DNA: TGTGCCAGCAGTTATTCCGACAGAATCTACGAGCAGTACTTC
V: TRBV6-6
J: TRBJ2-7
D: -
size: -